This T cell receptor beta chain was captured in a study of cytomegalovirus exposure and HLA in healthy donors. Researchers ran the PCR with 60 Vbeta and 13 Jbeta primers. Sequencing was performed with immunoSEQ multiplex PCR; in TCRdb, only in-frame clones are kept and a portion is missing. Of around 170,000 clones in the sample, over 70% were seen once. This clone has a handful of counts. Its antigen is unidentified. General observations from the study: Rare TCR sequences dominated, though some public TCRs recurred in many donors. In a later analysis, parvovirus B19, influenza, CMV and Epstein-Barr virus appeared linked to several top co-occurrence clusters.

CDR3 length equals 14 residues. The germline V gene encodes CDR1 SGHNT and CDR2 YYREEE (reference sequence). Deletions cut 0 bases from V and 2 bases from J, with 8 bases between. This receptor was identified in a woman between 50 and 59 years old in good health and CMV-seropositive. Sample: PBMCs. V and J are TRBV5-4 and TRBJ1-1; tentative D call: TRBD1 (6 bases). The CDR3 here is CASSLVGTNTEAFF. CDR3 DNA sequence: TGTGCCAGCAGCTTGGTGGGGACAAACACTGAAGCTTTCTTT.